These T cell receptor beta chains were read from a single sample in a study of T cells in Graves' hyperthyroidism and ophthalmopathy. MiXCR, applied by TCRdb to the multiplex PCR reads, yields one record per CDR3 protein. Of about 600,000 distinct CDR3 sequences in the sample, around 15% were seen once. Source material: blood. The receptors were sampled from a woman aged 40 to 55 with Graves' ophthalmopathy. Both conserved end residues are part of each CDR3. D genes are given only for firm matches. Rows give clone size only sometimes, using once, few, many, or a class for an expanded clone.

cdr3_nt cdr3_aa j_call d_call clone_size v_call
TGTGCCAGCCAAAAAGGGGAGGGGTCCTCCTACGAGCAGTACTTC CASQKGEGSSYEQYF TRBJ2-7 TRBD2 many TRBV6-1
TGTGCCAGCAGCTACACAGGGTCTCAGCCCCAGCATTTT CASSYTGSQPQHF TRBJ1-5 - many TRBV12-3/TRBV12-4
TGCAGCGTTGGAGAGTTCGGGTTGACAGATACGCAGTATTTT CSVGEFGLTDTQYF TRBJ2-3 - many TRBV29-1
TGTGCCAGCAGCCAAACTACCCGGGGCACTGAAGCTTTCTTT CASSQTTRGTEAFF TRBJ1-1 - many TRBV3-1
TGCAGTGCTAGAGATATACGAACGAACACCGGGGAGCTGTTTTTT CSARDIRTNTGELFF TRBJ2-2 - - TRBV20-1
TGTGCCAGCAGCACCGGGGACAGGCATGCAACTAATGAAAAACTGTTTTTT CASSTGDRHATNEKLFF TRBJ1-4 TRBD1 - TRBV9
TGTGCCAGCAACTTGGGGTCTGGGGCCAACGTCCTGACTTTC CASNLGSGANVLTF TRBJ2-6 - few TRBV7-8
TGTGCCTGGAGTGTTCGGAAACTAGCGGATACCTCTTTCGGGACCCAGTACTTC CAWSVRKLADTSFGTQYF TRBJ2-5 TRBD2 few TRBV30
TGTGCCAGCAGCCACGGGCCCAGCGAGGGCTACACCTTC CASSHGPSEGYTF TRBJ1-2 - many TRBV6-2/TRBV6-3
TGCAGTGCTAGAGGGGGACTGGACACCGGGGAGCTGTTTTTT CSARGGLDTGELFF TRBJ2-2 - - TRBV20-1
TGCAACGTTGAAGATCAAGGACAGATAAACTATGGCTACACCTTC CNVEDQGQINYGYTF TRBJ1-2 - - TRBV29-1
TGTGCCAGCAGTGGACAGCCGAGCACAGATACGCAGTATTTT CASSGQPSTDTQYF TRBJ2-3 - many TRBV2
TGTGCCAGCAGCTTACTTTTAGGGGGGGGGTACAATGAGCAGTTCTTC CASSLLLGGGYNEQFF TRBJ2-1 - few TRBV7-2
TGCAGTGCTATCGTGTCGGGCGGGGCGGTACAAGAGACCCAGTACTTC CSAIVSGGAVQETQYF TRBJ2-5 - - TRBV20-1
TGTGCCAGCAGTTCCGGGACCGCAGAGGGGACAGATACGCAGTATTTT CASSSGTAEGTDTQYF TRBJ2-3 - few TRBV2
TGTGCCAGCAACCCTGCCAGGGGGCCCTACGAGCAGTACTTC CASNPARGPYEQYF TRBJ2-7 TRBD1 - TRBV28
TGTGCCAGCAGCTTGCCCGTATCCCGGGACAGAAACAATGAGCAGTTCTTC CASSLPVSRDRNNEQFF TRBJ2-1 TRBD1 - TRBV7-9
TGCGCCAGCAGCCCGACCCTAGGGGACGAGACCCAGTACTTC CASSPTLGDETQYF TRBJ2-5 - - TRBV5-1
TGTGCCAGCAGCCAGAAGGGGACAGGTCGATCACCCCTCCACTTT CASSQKGTGRSPLHF TRBJ1-6 TRBD1 few TRBV5-8
TGTGCCAGTGGGGACCGGGAGACCCAGTACTTC CASGDRETQYF TRBJ2-5 - - TRBV19
TGTGCCAGCAGCTTATTGTCGACAGGGGGCTTGAACATTCAGTACTTC CASSLLSTGGLNIQYF TRBJ2-4 TRBD1 - TRBV7-9
TGTGCCAGCAGCTCTACAGGAATCAACTATGGCTACACCTTC CASSSTGINYGYTF TRBJ1-2 - few TRBV7-2